This entry is about one T cell receptor (beta chain). The specificity of this receptor is unknown. No quality values exist for individual bases; no much larger clone is one base distant. The sample comes from a study of blood T cells in healthy people across ages (dated by TCRdb to between 2014 and 2016). The study in broad terms: In model experiments, roughly one uniquely barcoded TCR beta cDNA molecule per two T cells was captured by template switching. Using deep sequencing normalized with unique cDNA molecular identifiers, the study measured how TCR beta repertoire diversity changes with age. The donors were split into four age groups: young (average around 15 years), middle-aged (about 40), aged (roughly 60) and long-lived (under 90). To avoid experimental bias, donors of different ages were spread randomly across the sequencing lanes. For two donors (one aged 18 to 30 and one aged 80 or older), the study analyzed two additional independent replicas of 1 million unique cDNA reads from the same blood draw. Findings and caveats that apply to the study as a whole: Donor CMV infection status was unknown, potentially confounding age-related changes in expanded clonotypes. Since profiling was done on bulk unsorted PBMCs, naive and antigen-experienced compartments could not be conclusively compared. Estimates of total diversity based on one million sequenced T cells were considered lower bounds and underestimates. As age increased, observed TCR beta diversity per million T cells dropped in a roughly linear way, and a significant reduction was already evident by age 40. Compared with the aged group, more naive CD4+ T cells, fewer expanded clones and increased TCR diversity were shown by the long-lived group, suggesting age selection. There was a strong correlation between observed TCR beta diversity and the percentage of naive T cells measured by flow cytometry.

The library was produced with 5' RACE. A second about 6 to 11 cycle PCR used a sample-barcoded 5' primer and a J-beta primer mix. A template-switch 5' adaptor carrying 12 random nucleotides introduced a unique molecular identifier onto each TCR beta cDNA molecule. Each sample yielded at least 2.5 million CDR3-containing paired-end reads. First-strand cDNA was synthesized from all RNA with the Mint cDNA synthesis kit, primed by a TRBC-specific oligonucleotide. Following uracil-DNA glycosylase treatment, all cDNA underwent a first 18-cycle PCR with the universal primers M1SS and BC2_uni_R. On the authors' methods: For normalization, 1 million high-quality reads, each with a distinct molecular identifier, were randomly selected from each sample. Reads with shared molecular identifiers were discarded instead of being binned into consensus sequences. MiTCR, run with a Q25 quality threshold and the strictest error-elimination algorithm, handled CDR3 identification, clonotype clustering and error correction. Lower-bound total TCR beta diversity was estimated with a nonparametric unseen species model using Euler transformation. TCRdb cleaned the public reads at Q25 with fastp, built clones with MiXCR and kept in-frame beta chains. One record per CDR3 amino acid sequence lists the most common genes and DNA. The V and J calls follow TCRdb's processing rather than the paper's. Present in this sample are approximately 2,000,000 distinct CDR3 sequences, about two fifths of which were seen just once. The leading ten clones occupy 20% to 25% of the sample.

The CDR3 numbers 15 residues from cysteine through phenylalanine. The only DNA kept is the CDR3, 45 bases in frame from the first base. V loses 1 base, J loses 3 bases, and the germline ends lie 10 bases apart. CDR1 SGHTA and CDR2 FQGNSA are derived from the germline V gene. The donors were roughly 39 Caucasian individuals from Russia, aged roughly 6 to 100 years, who were systemically healthy. Approximately 10 milliliters of peripheral blood were collected from each donor into EDTA-treated Vacutainer tubes. PBMCs were isolated by Ficoll-Paque density-gradient centrifugation, with at least 6 million obtained per sample. Trizol reagent was used to extract total RNA from the PBMCs, yielding at least 6 micrograms per sample. For every donor, flow cytometry on a PBMC aliquot measured the percentage of naive CD45RAhigh/CD27high T cells.

The sequenced material came from blood. This sequence was found in a human donor in good health. Rearrangement joined TRBV7-2 to TRBJ2-1, with no reliable assignment of the D segment. The encoded CDR3 is CASSLVPLSYNEQFF. The DNA reads as follows: TGTGCCAGCAGCTTAGTTCCCCTCAGCTACAATGAGCAGTTCTTC. Outside the CDR3, residues come from the reference TRBV7-2 and TRBJ2-1 proteins, so the full variable domain is: GAGVSQSPSNKVTEKGKDVELRCDPISGHTALYWYRQSLGQGLEFLIYFQGNSAPDKSGLPSDRFSAERTGGSVSTLTIQRTQQEDSAVYLCASSLVPLSYNEQFFGPGTRLTVL.